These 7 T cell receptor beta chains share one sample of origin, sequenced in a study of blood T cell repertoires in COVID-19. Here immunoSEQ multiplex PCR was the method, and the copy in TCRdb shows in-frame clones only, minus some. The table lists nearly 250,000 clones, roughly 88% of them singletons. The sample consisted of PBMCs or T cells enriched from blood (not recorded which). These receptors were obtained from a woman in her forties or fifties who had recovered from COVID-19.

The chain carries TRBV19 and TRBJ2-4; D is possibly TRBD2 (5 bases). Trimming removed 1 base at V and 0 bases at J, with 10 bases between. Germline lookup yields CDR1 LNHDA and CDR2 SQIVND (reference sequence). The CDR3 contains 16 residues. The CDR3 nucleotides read TGTGCCAGTAGTATAGGCCGAGGACTAGCCAAAAACATTCAGTACTTC. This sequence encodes CASSIGRGLAKNIQYF.

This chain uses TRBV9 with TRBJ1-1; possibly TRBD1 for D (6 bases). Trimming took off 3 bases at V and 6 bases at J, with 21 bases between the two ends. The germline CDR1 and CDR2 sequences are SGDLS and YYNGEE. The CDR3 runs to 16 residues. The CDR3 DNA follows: TGTGCCAGCAGCGCAGACCCGTCAACAGGGAGGGCTGAAGCTTTCTTT. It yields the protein CASSADPSTGRAEAFF.

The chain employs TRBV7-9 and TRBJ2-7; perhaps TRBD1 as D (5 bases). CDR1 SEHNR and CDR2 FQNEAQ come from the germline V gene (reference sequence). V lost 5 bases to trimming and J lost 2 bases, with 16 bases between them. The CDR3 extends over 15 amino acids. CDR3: CASSPAVRVPYEQYF. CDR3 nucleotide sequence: TGTGCCAGCAGCCCAGCTGTCAGGGTACCCTACGAGCAGTACTTC.

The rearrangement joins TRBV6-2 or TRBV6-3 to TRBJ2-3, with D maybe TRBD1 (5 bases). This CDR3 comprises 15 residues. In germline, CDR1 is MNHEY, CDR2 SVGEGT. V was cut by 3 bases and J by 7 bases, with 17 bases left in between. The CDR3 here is CASSYFGQGGHTQYF. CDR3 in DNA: TGTGCCAGCAGTTATTTCGGCCAGGGCGGTCATACGCAGTATTTT.

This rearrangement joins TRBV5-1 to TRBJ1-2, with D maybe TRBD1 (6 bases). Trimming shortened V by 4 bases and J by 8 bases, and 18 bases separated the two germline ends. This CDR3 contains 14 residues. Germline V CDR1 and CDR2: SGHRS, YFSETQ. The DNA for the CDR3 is TGCGCCAGCAGCCCATCAGGGGCGCTGGACGGCTACACCTTC. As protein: CASSPSGALDGYTF.

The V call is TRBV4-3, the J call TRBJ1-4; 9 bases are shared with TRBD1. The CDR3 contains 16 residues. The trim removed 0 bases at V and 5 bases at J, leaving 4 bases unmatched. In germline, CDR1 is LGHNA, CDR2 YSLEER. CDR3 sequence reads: CASSQESDRGNEKLFF. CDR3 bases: TGCGCCAGCAGCCAAGAATCGGACAGGGGAAATGAAAAACTGTTTTTT.

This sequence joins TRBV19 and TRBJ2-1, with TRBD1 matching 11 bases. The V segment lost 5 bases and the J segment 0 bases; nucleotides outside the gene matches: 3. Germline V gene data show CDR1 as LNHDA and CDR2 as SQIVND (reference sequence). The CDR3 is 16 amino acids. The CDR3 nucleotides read TGTGCCAGTAGTTGGGGGACAGGGGGCTCCTACAATGAGCAGTTCTTC. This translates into CASSWGTGGSYNEQFF. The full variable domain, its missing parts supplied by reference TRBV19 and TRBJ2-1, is DGGITQSPKYLFRKEGQNVTLSCEQNLNHDAMYWYRQDPGQGLRLIYYSQIVNDFQKGDIAEGYSVSREKKESFPLTVTSAQKNPTAFYLCASSWGTGGSYNEQFFGPGTRLTVL.